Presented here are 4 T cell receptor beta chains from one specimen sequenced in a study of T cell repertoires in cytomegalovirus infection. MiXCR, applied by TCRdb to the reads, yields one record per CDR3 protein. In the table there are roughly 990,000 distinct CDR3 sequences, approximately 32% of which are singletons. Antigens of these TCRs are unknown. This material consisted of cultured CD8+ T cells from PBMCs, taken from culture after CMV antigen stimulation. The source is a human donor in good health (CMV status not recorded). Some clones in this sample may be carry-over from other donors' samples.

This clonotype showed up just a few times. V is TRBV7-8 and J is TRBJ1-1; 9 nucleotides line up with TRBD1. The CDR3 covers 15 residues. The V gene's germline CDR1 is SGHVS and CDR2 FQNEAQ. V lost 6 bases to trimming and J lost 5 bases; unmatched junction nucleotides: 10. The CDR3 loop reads CASSWDRAYLTEAFF. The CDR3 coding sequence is TGTGCCAGCAGTTGGGACAGGGCCTACCTGACTGAAGCTTTCTTT.

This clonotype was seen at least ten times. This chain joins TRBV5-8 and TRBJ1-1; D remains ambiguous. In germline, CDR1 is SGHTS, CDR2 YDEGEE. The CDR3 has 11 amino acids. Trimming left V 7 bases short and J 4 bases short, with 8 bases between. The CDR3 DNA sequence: TGTGCCAGCCGCCCGGGCACTGAAGCTTTCTTT. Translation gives CASRPGTEAFF.

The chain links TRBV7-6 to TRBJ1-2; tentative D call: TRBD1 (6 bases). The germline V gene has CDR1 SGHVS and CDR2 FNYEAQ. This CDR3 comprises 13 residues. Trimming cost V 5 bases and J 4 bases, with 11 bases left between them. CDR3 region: CASSQTGTYGYTF. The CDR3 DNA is TGTGCCAGCAGCCAGACAGGAACCTATGGCTACACCTTC.

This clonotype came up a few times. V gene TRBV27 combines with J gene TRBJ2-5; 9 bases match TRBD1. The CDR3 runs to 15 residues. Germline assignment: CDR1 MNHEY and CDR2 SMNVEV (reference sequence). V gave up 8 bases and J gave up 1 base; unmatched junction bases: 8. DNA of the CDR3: TGTGCCAGCCTCCCGGCGGGACAGGGCCAAGAGACCCAGTACTTC. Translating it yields CASLPAGQGQETQYF.